This T cell receptor (beta chain) was recorded in a study of tumor-infiltrating lymphocytes in primary liver carcinoma. A primer in the constant region served to generate TCR beta cDNA from 500 ng of total RNA. ARM-PCR was slightly modified, and three nested multiplex PCR rounds with it gave rise to the TCR beta libraries. The first two PCR rounds used TRBV1-TRBV30 primers with a Cbeta primer, roughly 10 cycles each. TCRdb fed the multiplex PCR reads into MiXCR, producing one record per CDR3 protein. In the table there are about 200,000 distinct CDR3 sequences, around 60% of which are singletons. The V segment lost 1 base and the J segment 3 bases; nucleotides outside the gene matches: 7. The length of the CDR3 is 17 residues. The V gene's germline CDR1 is MGHRA and CDR2 YSYEKL. This clonotype occurred many times. Germline DNA was extracted too, while blood RNA derived from unsorted whole blood.

The sequence was obtained from a woman aged 60-75 years with primary liver carcinoma and hepatitis B virus infection. The V gene is TRBV4-1, the J gene TRBJ2-1; TRBD2 matches 9 bases. Input material: peripheral blood. The CDR3, as DNA: TGCGCCAGCAGCCAAGGATCGACTAGCGGCCACTACAATGAGCAGTTCTTC. This encodes CASSQGSTSGHYNEQFF.